Shown below are 25 T cell receptor beta chains from a single sample sequenced in a study of control samples from healthy donors and cancer patients. The table came from immunoSEQ multiplex PCR; TCRdb's copy has only in-frame clones and leaves some out. The repertoire consists of some 130,000 clones, with 80% to 95% occurring once and the leading ten covering around 6%. Sample: blood. These TCRs come from a man aged 18 to 30 in good health.

The J gene is TRBJ2-7, the V gene TRBV3-1 (or the pseudogene TRBV3-2); TRBD1 matches 10 bases. The germline CDR1 and CDR2 sequences are LGHDT and YNNKEL (reference sequence). The CDR3 has 14 residues. With 1 base clipped from V and 7 bases from J, the junction kept 4 bases outside the gene matches. CDR3 region: CASSQGDRGGEQYF. In DNA form, the CDR3 reads TGTGCCAGCAGCCAAGGGGACAGGGGTGGGGAGCAGTACTTC.

The rearrangement uses TRBV27 and TRBJ1-2, with D perhaps matching TRBD1 (5 bases). V lost 6 bases and J lost 2, with 13 bases in between. Germline CDR1 MNHEY, CDR2 SMNVEV (reference sequence). There are 14 residues in the CDR3. In DNA, the CDR3 is TGTGCCAGCAGCCCAATGACAGTGAACTATGGCTACACCTTC. This codes for CASSPMTVNYGYTF.

The gene calls are TRBV3-1 (or the pseudogene TRBV3-2) and TRBJ1-4; D ambiguous. CDR1 is LGHDT, CDR2 YNNKEL, per germline (reference sequence). Trimming pared 0 bases from V and 8 bases from J, leaving 10 bases between. The CDR3 has 14 residues. The CDR3 sequence: CASSQDSAGEKLFF. CDR3 nucleotides: TGTGCCAGCAGCCAAGATTCGGCGGGCGAAAAACTGTTTTTT.

This clone was observed a single time. This sequence joins TRBV6-5 and TRBJ2-7, with a tentative D call TRBD1 (6 bases). The germline CDR1 and CDR2 sequences are MNHEY and SVGAGI. V lost 5 bases and J 4 bases, leaving 12 bases between the germline ends. There are 13 residues in the CDR3. CDR3 coding DNA: TGTGCCAGCAGTCCTGCACAGGGTTACGAGCAGTACTTC. As protein: CASSPAQGYEQYF.

The chain uses TRBV5-4 and TRBJ2-3; 7 nucleotides line up with TRBD2. From germline, CDR1 is SGHNT and CDR2 YYREEE (reference sequence). V dropped 2 bases and J dropped 0; count of bases not matched to a gene: 6. The CDR3 is 16 amino acids. CDR3 DNA: TGTGCCAGCAGCTTCGGAGCGGGGACTAGCACAGATACGCAGTATTTT. Translated: CASSFGAGTSTDTQYF.

V is TRBV5-5 and J is TRBJ1-3; D gene unclear. V lost 5 bases to trimming and J lost 4 bases, with 10 bases between them. CDR1 is SGHKS, CDR2 YYEKEE, per germline (reference sequence). The CDR3 is made up of 13 amino acids. The CDR3 DNA follows: TGTGCCAGCAGATCCCAACAGGGAAACACCATATATTTT. Amino acid sequence: CASRSQQGNTIYF.

The rearrangement links TRBV4-2 to TRBJ1-2; no clear D gene. V lost 2 bases, J lost 4 bases, and 8 bases lay in between. CDR1 and CDR2 (germline): LGHNA, YNFKEQ. There are 13 residues in the CDR3. CDR3 in DNA: TGTGCCAGCAGCCAAAGTACTATCTATGGCTACACCTTC. Translated: CASSQSTIYGYTF.

The CDR3 coding sequence is TGTGCCAGTAGTATATTGGAGGGACAGGGCCTTAACTATGGCTACACCTTC. This sequence encodes CASSILEGQGLNYGYTF. The J gene is TRBJ1-2, the V gene TRBV19, with 9 nucleotides matching TRBD1. There are 17 residues in the CDR3. Germline-derived CDR1 and CDR2 are LNHDA and SQIVND (reference sequence). Losses at the gene ends were 2 bases for V and 1 base for J; bases not matched to a gene: 8.

CDR3 DNA sequence: TGTGCCAGCAGTGGGTCGCAGGGTTGGGAGCAGTACTTC. This encodes CASSGSQGWEQYF. The chain recombines TRBV6-2 or TRBV6-3 with TRBJ2-7; TRBD1 might be the D (5 bases). The CDR3 runs to 13 residues. Germline V lookup: CDR1 MNHEY, CDR2 SVGEGT. The ends were cut back, 5 bases at V and 7 bases at J, with 15 bases in the middle.

This rearrangement joins TRBV6-5 to TRBJ1-2, with unresolved D. Germline CDR1 and CDR2: MNHEY and SVGAGI. CDR3 length: 14 amino acids. Trimming removed 6 bases at V and 4 bases at J, with 15 bases between. The CDR3 spells CASRSGRLIYGYTF. The DNA of the CDR3 is TGTGCCAGCAGGTCCGGGAGACTTATCTATGGCTACACCTTC.

This sequence joins TRBV4-2 and TRBJ2-3; D is unclear. V dropped 2 bases and J dropped 1 base, with 4 bases sitting between them. CDR1 and CDR2 (germline): LGHNA, YNFKEQ. The CDR3 contains 13 residues. The CDR3 nucleotides are TGTGCCAGCAGCCAACCCGGCACAGATACGCAGTATTTT. Amino acid sequence: CASSQPGTDTQYF.

This sequence joins TRBV15 and TRBJ1-5; D not resolved. Trimming shortened V by 1 base and J by 0 bases, and 4 bases separated the two germline ends. Per germline, CDR1 LNHNV and CDR2 YYDKDF (reference sequence). The length of the CDR3 is 14 residues. The CDR3 DNA reads as TGTGCCACCAGCAGAGTGGATAGCAATCAGCCCCAGCATTTT. Translated: CATSRVDSNQPQHF.

The CDR3 DNA sequence: TGTGCCAGCAGCTTAAAGGGAGGTGCGGGGGGGAGCTCCTACAATGAGCAGTTCTTC. This encodes CASSLKGGAGGSSYNEQFF. The V call is TRBV7-9, the J call TRBJ2-1, with 9 nucleotides matching TRBD2. The CDR3 runs to 19 residues. Germline V lookup: CDR1 SEHNR, CDR2 FQNEAQ (reference sequence). V dropped 2 bases and J dropped 0; count of bases not matched to a gene: 11.

This chain joins TRBV7-9 and TRBJ1-4; no definite D call. Germline CDR1 is SEHNR and CDR2 is FQNEAQ (reference sequence). The CDR3 sequence is 12 residues long. V dropped 4 bases and J dropped 7 bases, with 7 bases sitting between them. CDR3 sequence (DNA): TGTGCCAGCAGCTCCGGTCCTGAAAAACTGTTTTTT. This gives the protein CASSSGPEKLFF.

This sequence joins TRBV10-3 and TRBJ2-1, with TRBD1 matching 8 bases. Germline values: CDR1 ENHRY, CDR2 SYGVKD. This CDR3 has 15 amino acids. V was pared by 10 bases and J by 9 bases, with 17 bases of the junction left unmatched. CDR3 loop: CATPPHRGVVGEQFF. The CDR3 DNA reads as TGTGCCACCCCCCCCCACAGGGGGGTAGTAGGTGAGCAGTTCTTC.

V is TRBV6-5 and J is TRBJ2-7; D is uncertain. The CDR3 consists of 13 residues. V was trimmed by 6 bases and J by 7 bases, leaving 16 bases between them. The germline gives CDR1 MNHEY, CDR2 SVGAGI. As DNA, the CDR3 is TGTGCCAGCAGACAAATGGGGTTGTGGGAGCAGTACTTC. Translating gives CASRQMGLWEQYF.

The V gene is TRBV3-1 (or the pseudogene TRBV3-2), the J gene TRBJ2-3, with D uncertain. The V and J ends lost 1 base and 4 bases respectively, with 6 bases between them. The germline V gene has CDR1 LGHDT and CDR2 YNNKEL (reference sequence). CDR3 length: 13 residues. Here the CDR3 DNA reads TGTGCCAGCAGCCAAGCGAGATCAGATACGCAGTATTTT. This gives the protein CASSQARSDTQYF.

The rearrangement uses TRBV15 and TRBJ2-3; tentatively, D is TRBD1 (6 bases). The CDR3 sequence is 14 residues long. Trimming took off 4 bases at V and 6 bases at J, with 14 bases between the two ends. From germline, CDR1 is LNHNV and CDR2 YYDKDF (reference sequence). The CDR3 DNA reads as TGTGCCACCAGCACGAGTCAGGGGTTGGATACGCAGTATTTT. Its translation: CATSTSQGLDTQYF.

DNA for the CDR3: TGTGCCAGTACCAATTCCCCACCCGGCAGGGTAGGAGATACGCAGTATTTT. It codes for CASTNSPPGRVGDTQYF. The chain recombines TRBV19 with TRBJ2-3; maybe TRBD1 (5 bases). Trimming took 7 bases from V and 5 from J, leaving 25 bases between them. The CDR3 contains 17 residues. The germline V gene has CDR1 LNHDA and CDR2 SQIVND (reference sequence).

The V gene is TRBV6-5, the J gene TRBJ2-2, with 10 bases matching TRBD1. V was pared by 7 bases and J by 6 bases, with 8 bases of the junction left unmatched. This CDR3 region has 15 residues. Germline lookup yields CDR1 MNHEY and CDR2 SVGAGI. CDR3 DNA: TGTGCCAGCAAAATCGACAGGGGGCAGGCCGGGGAGCTGTTTTTT. Translating gives CASKIDRGQAGELFF.

The chain is built from TRBV6-2 or TRBV6-3 and TRBJ1-2, with D possibly being TRBD1 (6 bases). Trimming cost V 4 bases and J 4 bases, with 7 bases left between them. CDR3 size: 12 residues. CDR1 is MNHEY and CDR2 is SVGEGT in the germline V gene. The CDR3 loop is CASSLGGYGYTF. CDR3 nucleotide sequence: TGTGCCAGCAGTTTAGGGGGCTATGGCTACACCTTC.

The rearrangement uses TRBV5-1 and TRBJ2-5; TRBD1 is a possible D gene (6 bases). Deletions cut 4 bases from V and 2 bases from J, with 12 bases between. Germline lookup yields CDR1 SGHRS and CDR2 YFSETQ. The CDR3 extends over 14 amino acids. The CDR3 loop reads CASSPGTQQETQYF. The DNA of the CDR3 is TGCGCCAGCAGCCCCGGGACACAGCAAGAGACCCAGTACTTC.

This chain joins TRBV15 and TRBJ2-3, with 11 nucleotides matching TRBD2. J was trimmed by 3 bases and V by 4 bases; bases with no gene match: 6. This CDR3 region has 16 residues. Germline CDR1 LNHNV, CDR2 YYDKDF (reference sequence). CDR3 sequence reads: CATSKDLAGGTDTQYF. The CDR3 DNA follows: TGTGCCACCAGCAAAGACCTAGCGGGGGGAACAGATACGCAGTATTTT. The variable domain in full, completed from reference TRBV15 and TRBJ2-3, reads DAMVIQNPRYQVTQFGKPVTLSCSQTLNHNVMYWYQQKSSQAPKLLFHYYDKDFNNEADTPDNFQSRRPNTSFCFLDIRSPGLGDTAMYLCATSKDLAGGTDTQYFGPGTRLTVL.

The chain is built from TRBV6-6 and TRBJ2-3; D gene ambiguous. CDR1 is MNHNY, CDR2 SVGAGI, per germline (reference sequence). This CDR3 has 11 amino acids. The V gene lost 4 bases and the J gene lost 4 bases, with 3 bases spanning the gap. CDR3 region: CASSSPDTQYF. The CDR3 DNA follows: TGTGCCAGCAGTTCGCCAGATACGCAGTATTTT.

The V gene is TRBV19, the J gene TRBJ1-4; TRBD1 matches 7 bases. The CDR3 extends over 13 amino acids. In germline, CDR1 is LNHDA, CDR2 SQIVND (reference sequence). After removal of 6 bases from V and 4 bases from J, the junction contained 2 bases not matched to a gene. The chain's CDR3 is CASRQGINEKLFF. The CDR3 DNA sequence: TGTGCCAGTAGACAGGGGATTAATGAAAAACTGTTTTTT.